This T cell receptor beta chain comes out of a study of T cells in tuberculosis. Regarding the study as a whole: Active tuberculosis cases were adults; controls were adolescents. Smaller distances to GMM-specific TCRs suggested their expansion in active tuberculosis.

On average approximately 100,000 T cells per donor were immunosequenced. Germline V gene data show CDR1 as GTSNPN and CDR2 as SVGIG (reference sequence). The CDR3 consists of 12 residues. The ends were cut back, 4 bases at V and 2 bases at J, with 5 bases in the middle. Only in-frame clones appear in the TCRdb table, and some are missing; sequencing was by immunoSEQ multiplex PCR. The data show 20,000 to 25,000 clones, more than 95% seen once. A word on this clone: Its antigen remains unidentified.

This TCR was sampled from a donor between 10 and 35 years old with latent tuberculosis or without tuberculosis infection. The sequenced material came from PBMCs. The chain couples TRBV30 to TRBJ2-2; D is ambiguous. CDR3 protein: CAWNINTGELFF. CDR3 nucleotide sequence: TGTGCCTGGAATATTAACACCGGGGAGCTGTTTTTT. The full variable domain, in which reference TRBV30 and TRBJ2-2 provide the parts outside the CDR3, is SQTIHQWPATLVQPVGSPLSLECTVEGTSNPNLYWYRQAAGRGLQLLFYSVGIGQISSEVPQNLSASRPQDRQFILSSKKLLLSDSGFYLCAWNINTGELFFGEGSRLTVL.